One and the same sample provided the 21 T cell receptor beta chains below, sequenced in a study of T cells after posttransplantation cyclophosphamide. The naive gate required viable CD3+CD4+ or CD3+CD8+ cells with CCR7+CD45RA+CD45RO-CD95-CD27+CD28+ phenotype. Assay used: immunoSEQ multiplex PCR; TCRdb lists only in-frame clones, some missing. The table records tens of thousands of clones, 95% to 98% of them present only once. The source material was naive CD4+ T cells sorted from PBMCs. Every receptor here comes from a man in his forties in good health, CMV-negative, and a related stem cell transplant donor.

The V and J genes are TRBV11-2 and TRBJ2-5; TRBD1 matches 9 bases. Judging by the DNA end, TRBJ2-7 fits better; the J call may be wrong. CDR1 and CDR2 (germline): SGHAT, FQNNGV. The CDR3 is 15 amino acids. The CDR3 loop reads CASSWGTGSSYEQYF. CDR3 DNA: TGTGCCAGCAGCTGGGGGACAGGGTCGTCCTACGAGCAGTACTTC.

Comments on this clone: A junction end diverges from the germline sequence, so it may reflect a read error. This same CDR3 is encoded by further DNA sequences in the sample. This chain links TRBV11-3 with TRBJ2-2; 7 bases line up with TRBD1. Germline V gene sequence: CDR1 SGHNT, CDR2 YENEEA. The CDR3 runs to 17 residues. The CDR3 here is CASSLRGQGAATGELFF. The CDR3 DNA reads as TGCGCCAGCAGCTTAAGGGGGCAGGGAGCGGCTACCGGGGAGCTGTTTTTT.

The rearrangement uses TRBV5-1 and TRBJ2-5, with D possibly being TRBD2 (5 bases). In germline, CDR1 is SGHRS, CDR2 YFSETQ. The CDR3 runs to 15 residues. V was cut by 0 bases and J by 4 bases, with 13 bases left in between. The DNA for the CDR3 is TGCGCCAGCAGCTTGGGATCCGGGGAAAGAGAGACCCAGTACTTC. Translation gives CASSLGSGERETQYF.

The chain has TRBV4-2 and TRBJ2-2; 9 positions agree with TRBD2. The CDR3 consists of 17 residues. The trim removed 0 bases at V and 6 bases at J, leaving 8 bases unmatched. The germline V gene encodes CDR1 LGHNA and CDR2 YNFKEQ. The CDR3 nucleotides read TGTGCCAGCAGCCAAGATAATTCGGCGGGAGGGCCCGGGGAGCTGTTTTTT. Protein sequence: CASSQDNSAGGPGELFF.

V is TRBV11-2 and J is TRBJ2-5; D is unclear. This CDR3 contains 13 residues. Trimming left V 5 bases short and J 4 bases short, with 11 bases between. The germline gives CDR1 SGHAT, CDR2 FQNNGV. CDR3 sequence: CASSPGGAETQYF. CDR3 DNA sequence: TGTGCCAGCAGCCCTGGTGGAGCAGAGACCCAGTACTTC.

The chain combines TRBV28 with TRBJ1-1; possible D gene TRBD1, 6 bases. Germline V gene lookup returns CDR1 MDHEN and CDR2 SYDVKM. The germline V and J ends were trimmed by 5 bases and 1 base, with 14 bases remaining between them. This CDR3 spans 15 amino acids. The CDR3 region has the DNA TGTGCCAGCAGTCCACACGGACAGCCGAACACTGAAGCTTTCTTT. Translating gives CASSPHGQPNTEAFF.

The J gene is TRBJ2-7, the V gene TRBV5-1; 9 positions agree with TRBD2. The CDR3 is 16 amino acids. In germline, CDR1 is SGHRS, CDR2 YFSETQ. Losses at the gene ends were 0 bases for V and 2 bases for J; bases not matched to a gene: 6. CDR3 protein: CASSLVLAGIPYEQYF. CDR3 coding DNA: TGCGCCAGCAGCTTGGTCCTAGCGGGAATTCCCTACGAGCAGTACTTC.

This chain links TRBV6-5 with TRBJ1-2, with D uncertain. Germline CDR1 is MNHEY and CDR2 is SVGAGI. Trimming left V 6 bases short and J 0 bases short, with 5 bases between. This CDR3 is 12 amino acids long. CDR3 sequence reads: CASSRANYGYTF. The DNA for the CDR3 is TGTGCCAGCAGCCGCGCTAACTATGGCTACACCTTC.

This clone was seen just once. The chain is built from TRBV5-1 and TRBJ2-2, with 7 bases aligning to TRBD1. The CDR3 is 14 amino acids. Looked up from germline, CDR1 is SGHRS and CDR2 is YFSETQ. Trimming took 1 base from V and 3 from J; bases not matched to a gene: 0. CDR3 nucleotide sequence: TGCGCCAGCAGCTTGACAGGGGACACCGGGGAGCTGTTTTTT. It specifies CASSLTGDTGELFF.

V and J are TRBV2 and TRBJ1-5; no clear D gene. Per the germline V gene, CDR1 is SNHLY and CDR2 is FYNNEI. This CDR3 is built from 16 residues. V dropped 3 bases and J dropped 2 bases, with 14 bases sitting between them. The CDR3, as DNA: TGTGCCAGCAGTGACGGGATCGGGGTGGGCAATCAGCCCCAGCATTTT. Amino acid sequence: CASSDGIGVGNQPQHF.

The rearrangement joins TRBV27 to TRBJ1-5; TRBD1 is a possible D gene (6 bases). CDR1 is MNHEY and CDR2 is SMNVEV in the germline V gene (reference sequence). V was trimmed by 3 bases and J by 6 bases, leaving 15 bases between them. This CDR3 comprises 15 residues. The CDR3 region has the DNA TGTGCCAGCAGTTTGCTCCAGGGGTACGGTCAGCCCCAGCATTTT. Encoded protein: CASSLLQGYGQPQHF.

The V and J genes are TRBV5-1 and TRBJ1-1, with D uncertain. The CDR3 consists of 13 residues. In germline, CDR1 is SGHRS, CDR2 YFSETQ. The V and J ends lost 6 bases and 0 bases respectively, with 9 bases between them. The CDR3 protein is CASTDGMNTEAFF. The CDR3 bases are TGCGCCAGCACGGACGGGATGAACACTGAAGCTTTCTTT.

Remarks on this clone: One end of the junction is discordant with germline, which a read error may explain. The chain couples TRBV14 to TRBJ2-1, with TRBD2 matching over 11 bases. The CDR3 runs 17 residues. The germline V gene encodes CDR1 SGHDN and CDR2 FVKESK. The CDR3 nucleotides are TGTGCCAGCAGCCACAGGGTTGGTAGCGGGAGGGCGAATGAGCAGCTCTTC. It encodes CASSHRVGSGRANEQLF.

V and J are TRBV13 and TRBJ1-2, with 7 positions matching TRBD1. With V trimmed by 5 bases and J by 4 bases, 13 bases remained unmatched. Per the germline V gene, CDR1 is PRHDT and CDR2 is FYEKMQ (reference sequence). This CDR3 is 16 amino acids long. DNA for the CDR3: TGTGCCAGCAGCCTGACAGGGACAGCCACGGTCTATGGCTACACCTTC. Amino acids: CASSLTGTATVYGYTF.

The V gene is TRBV11-2, the J gene TRBJ2-1; 7 bases are shared with TRBD2. V shed 5 bases and J 0 bases; nucleotides not matched to a gene: 4. The germline V gene encodes CDR1 SGHAT and CDR2 FQNNGV. The CDR3 is 15 residues long. This CDR3 is CASSPGGGSYNEQFF. CDR3 coding DNA: TGTGCCAGCAGCCCGGGCGGGGGCTCCTACAATGAGCAGTTCTTC.

V and J are TRBV19 and TRBJ2-1, with 13 nucleotides matching TRBD2. V gave up 0 bases and J gave up 9 bases; unmatched junction bases: 5. The CDR3 sequence is 16 residues long. From germline, CDR1 is LNHDA and CDR2 SQIVND (reference sequence). This chain's CDR3 is CASSIDGLAGAFEQFF. The CDR3 DNA follows: TGTGCCAGTAGTATAGATGGACTAGCGGGAGCATTTGAGCAGTTCTTC.

This clone was seen more than once but under ten times. J is TRBJ2-7 and V is TRBV30; D is uncertain. The germline V gene encodes CDR1 GTSNPN and CDR2 SVGIG (reference sequence). Trimming left V 4 bases short and J 0 bases short, with 7 bases between. The CDR3 is made up of 12 amino acids. The CDR3 nucleotides read TGTGCCTGGACTGCGAGCTCCTACGAGCAGTACTTC. It is translated as CAWTASSYEQYF.

The DNA of the CDR3 is TGTGCCAGCGGTTCCGGGACAGTGGCTGAAAAACTGTTTTTT. It yields the protein CASGSGTVAEKLFF. The rearrangement links TRBV6-1 to TRBJ1-4; 7 bases fit TRBD1. V shed 8 bases, J shed 7 bases, and the junction held 10 bases outside the gene matches. CDR1 and CDR2 from the germline V gene are MNHNS and SASEGT. The CDR3 is 14 amino acids.

The chain employs TRBV7-9 and TRBJ1-3; D perhaps matches TRBD1 (5 bases). Germline lookup yields CDR1 SEHNR and CDR2 FQNEAQ (reference sequence). The germline V and J ends were trimmed by 4 bases and 10 bases, with 11 bases remaining between them. This CDR3 contains 12 residues. The CDR3 coding sequence is TGTGCCAGCAGCTCTTTGGGGGGGACCATATATTTT. This sequence encodes CASSSLGGTIYF.

This chain links TRBV10-3 with TRBJ2-7; TRBD2 matches at 8 bases. The CDR3 totals 15 residues. The J segment lost 3 bases and the V segment lost 2 bases, leaving 6 bases of the junction unmatched. Per the germline V gene, CDR1 is ENHRY and CDR2 is SYGVKD. The CDR3: CAISEREGSNYEQYF. CDR3 sequence (DNA): TGTGCCATCAGTGAGCGGGAGGGCTCTAACTACGAGCAGTACTTC.

The chain employs TRBV30 and TRBJ2-7; tentatively, D is TRBD1 (5 bases). The CDR3 extends over 12 amino acids. Germline-derived CDR1 and CDR2 are GTSNPN and SVGIG (reference sequence). V was clipped by 4 bases and J by 2 bases, with 9 bases between them. CDR3 coding DNA: TGTGCCTGGAATCAGGGTACCTACGAGCAGTACTTC. It translates to CAWNQGTYEQYF.